The clone carrying this T cell receptor (beta chain) was seen only a few times. Its antigen remains unknown. There was one heparinised blood draw per donor, averaging roughly 0.12 L. Markers CD45RO/CCR7/CD25/CD127/CD95/CD27 served to sort CD4+ naive, central memory, regulatory and stem cell-like memory cells. These data are taken from a study of beta chain features in type 1 diabetes. Overall study findings and caveats: cDNA-based reads could over-represent cells with high TCR expression. Any HLA-type effect on TCRB rearrangement remained unresolved here. Significant though moderate, a shortening of TCRB CDR3s appeared in all four CD4+ subsets of Type 1 diabetes patients.

Germline CDR1 reads SGHTA; CDR2 reads FQGNSA. V was clipped by 6 bases and J by 3 bases, with 15 bases between them. The length of the CDR3 is 14 residues. TCRB transcripts that were expressed got sequenced, as all of the isolated RNA had been reverse transcribed. Only in-frame clones appear in the TCRdb table, and some are missing; sequencing was by immunoSEQ multiplex PCR. This sample has about 660,000 clones, with about 14% found just once. The rearrangement joins TRBV7-2 to TRBJ2-7, with D tentatively TRBD1 or TRBD2 (5 bases each). The clonotype originates from a man between 18 and 29 years old with type 1 diabetes. The material sequenced was naive CD4+ T cells from blood. This chain's CDR3 is CASSPGTNFYEQYF. In DNA, the CDR3 is TGTGCCAGCAGTCCCGGGACGAACTTCTACGAGCAGTACTTC.